This T cell receptor beta chain was sequenced during a study of shared clonotypes between healthy human individuals. Germline CDR1 SGHRS, CDR2 YFSETQ. The CDR3 consists of 16 residues. V was pared by 4 bases and J by 4 bases, with 18 bases between. Only in-frame clones appear in the TCRdb table, and some are missing; sequencing was by immunoSEQ multiplex PCR. This repertoire shows millions of clones, over 85% found once; its top ten account for more than 0.12%. Sequenced material: naive CD4+ T cells sorted from blood. Subset specified: CD45RA+ positively selected. J is TRBJ2-1 and V is TRBV5-1; D may be TRBD2 (6 bases). This clonotype was obtained from a man younger than 35 in good health. CDR3 bases: TGCGCCAGCAGCCACTCCCAGCGGAGGGGTTACAATGAGCAGTTCTTC. Amino acid sequence: CASSHSQRRGYNEQFF.